Listed below are T cell receptor beta chains from one sample, sequenced in a study of CD8 T cells in Susac syndrome. TCRdb re-called the immunoSEQ multiplex PCR reads through MiXCR, storing one row per CDR3 protein. The table records about 300,000 distinct CDR3 sequences, 65% to 90% of them present only once. Material for sequencing was CD8+ T cells from PBMCs. The receptor source for this set is a human donor with multiple sclerosis. Each CDR3 is given with its conserved first and last residue. The D gene is left open where the match is weak. Expanded clones are given a class, and other clones once, few, many or no size at all.

TRBJ2-3	TRBV6-4	-	-	CASSPDSGSTDTQYF	TGTGCCAGCAGTCCCGACAGCGGAAGCACAGATACGCAGTATTTT
TRBJ2-6	TRBV5-4	once	-	CASSLVFFGANVLTF	TGTGCCAGCAGCTTGGTATTCTTTGGGGCCAACGTCCTGACTTTC
TRBJ2-4	TRBV12-3/TRBV12-4	-	TRBD2	CASSLEGLAGVDAKNIQYF	TGTGCCAGCAGTTTAGAGGGACTAGCGGGAGTGGATGCCAAAAACATTCAGTACTTC
TRBJ2-1	TRBV4-3	once	TRBD2	CASSPSVSIAGGYNEQFF	TGCGCCAGCAGCCCAAGCGTTAGTATAGCGGGGGGCTACAATGAGCAGTTCTTC
TRBJ2-2	TRBV7-9	-	TRBD1	CASRWARQGSNTGELFF	TGTGCCAGCAGGTGGGCCCGACAGGGATCTAACACCGGGGAGCTGTTTTTT
TRBJ1-1	TRBV6-5	-	-	CASSPLERWTEAFF	TGTGCCAGCAGTCCCCTAGAGAGGTGGACTGAAGCTTTCTTT
TRBJ2-5	TRBV7-9	-	-	CASSQPFPQETQYF	TGTGCCAGCAGCCAGCCCTTTCCCCAAGAGACCCAGTACTTC
TRBJ2-7	TRBV29-1	-	-	CSVEEGYTYEQYF	TGCAGCGTTGAAGAGGGCTACACCTACGAGCAGTACTTC
TRBJ1-2	TRBV7-9	many	-	CASTEGSGHGYTF	TGTGCCAGCACTGAGGGCAGTGGGCATGGCTACACCTTC
TRBJ2-7	TRBV5-6	-	-	CASSFNLGPGRLEQYF	TGTGCCAGCAGCTTCAACCTCGGACCGGGACGCTTGGAGCAGTACTTC
TRBJ2-7	TRBV7-8	-	-	CASSLPWRYEQYF	TGTGCCAGCAGCTTACCGTGGAGATACGAGCAGTACTTC
TRBJ2-1	TRBV2	-	TRBD2	CASSDSPSGGSYNEQFF	TGTGCCAGCAGTGACTCTCCTAGCGGAGGGTCCTACAATGAGCAGTTCTTC
TRBJ1-3	TRBV19	-	-	CASSSTRVGGNTIYF	TGTGCCAGTAGTTCCACCAGGGTTGGTGGAAACACCATATATTTT
TRBJ1-2	TRBV6-4	-	-	CASSDGHEYGYTF	TGTGCCAGCAGTGACGGCCATGAGTATGGCTACACCTTC
TRBJ1-1	TRBV7-8	-	-	CASSPWTAMNTEAFF	TGTGCCAGCAGCCCGTGGACAGCCATGAACACTGAAGCTTTCTTT
TRBJ2-7	TRBV3-1	-	-	CASSPAGLPTAPYEQYF	TGTGCCAGCAGCCCGGCAGGACTACCTACCGCCCCCTACGAGCAGTACTTC
TRBJ1-2	TRBV28	-	TRBD1	CASSWGQEHYGYTF	TGTGCCAGCAGTTGGGGACAGGAACACTATGGCTACACCTTC
TRBJ2-7	TRBV20-1	-	-	CSAQSYDGKSYEQYF	TGCAGTGCCCAATCTTACGACGGGAAGTCCTACGAGCAGTACTTC
TRBJ2-7	TRBV19	-	TRBD1	CASSIAGQGGYEQYF	TGTGCCAGTAGTATCGCCGGACAGGGGGGCTACGAGCAGTACTTC
TRBJ2-1	TRBV10-3	-	-	CAISGRASYNEQFF	TGTGCCATCAGTGGCAGAGCCTCCTACAATGAGCAGTTCTTC
TRBJ2-7	TRBV5-1	-	-	CASRPTQLGTYEQYF	TGCGCCAGCCGACCGACCCAACTAGGGACCTACGAGCAGTACTTC
TRBJ1-1	TRBV28	-	-	CASSLHRSGTEAFF	TGTGCCAGCAGTTTACACCGCTCGGGGACTGAAGCTTTCTTT
TRBJ1-3	TRBV5-6	-	-	CASGNTRRGLDSGNTIYF	TGTGCCAGCGGTAATACCCGACGGGGCCTCGACTCTGGAAACACCATATATTTT
TRBJ2-1	TRBV5-6	-	-	CASSSDAVPWFF	TGTGCCAGCAGCTCGGACGCCGTTCCCTGGTTCTTC
TRBJ2-7	TRBV19	few	-	CASSIQDSSYEQYF	TGTGCCAGTAGTATACAGGACAGCTCCTACGAGCAGTACTTC
TRBJ2-5	TRBV20-1	-	-	CSARDRRPWEQETQYF	TGCAGTGCTAGAGATCGGCGACCGTGGGAGCAAGAGACCCAGTACTTC
TRBJ2-1	TRBV7-2	-	TRBD2	CANTPGGPHNEQFF	TGTGCCAACACCCCGGGAGGGCCCCACAATGAGCAGTTCTTC
TRBJ2-7	TRBV30	-	-	CAWSPGSYEQYF	TGTGCCTGGAGTCCAGGGTCCTACGAGCAGTACTTC
TRBJ1-2	TRBV12-3/TRBV12-4	-	-	CASSFQDLSLPPYGYTF	TGTGCCAGCAGTTTCCAGGACCTCAGTTTACCGCCCTATGGCTACACCTTC
TRBJ1-4	TRBV12-3/TRBV12-4	-	-	CASNPTGYNEKLFF	TGTGCCAGCAATCCGACAGGCTATAATGAAAAACTGTTTTTT
TRBJ1-1	TRBV27	-	-	CASSLGGGVTEAFF	TGTGCCAGCAGTTTAGGGGGGGGAGTCACTGAAGCTTTCTTT
TRBJ2-3	TRBV7-8	once	-	CASSLVARGHTDTQYF	TGTGCCAGCAGCTTAGTCGCGCGGGGCCACACAGATACGCAGTATTTT
TRBJ2-2	TRBV7-3	once	TRBD2	CASSFRLAGNTGELFF	TGTGCCAGCAGCTTTCGACTAGCGGGAAACACCGGGGAGCTGTTTTTT
TRBJ2-1	TRBV19	-	TRBD2	CASSMGGSPNEQFF	TGTGCCAGTAGTATGGGCGGGAGTCCGAATGAGCAGTTCTTC
TRBJ2-7	TRBV27	-	TRBD2	CASSLGLAESSYEQYF	TGTGCCAGCAGTTTAGGACTAGCCGAGAGCTCCTACGAGCAGTACTTC
TRBJ2-3	TRBV23-1	-	TRBD1	CASSQSGTGTDTQYF	TGCGCCAGCAGTCAATCCGGGACAGGGACAGATACGCAGTATTTT
TRBJ2-3	TRBV2	-	TRBD2	CASSVRTTSGLSTDTQYF	TGTGCCAGCAGTGTTAGAACGACTAGCGGTCTAAGCACAGATACGCAGTATTTT
TRBJ1-2	TRBV5-4	few	-	CASSRTGTDNYGYTF	TGTGCCAGCAGCCGCACTGGGACTGACAACTATGGCTACACCTTC
TRBJ2-2	TRBV24-1	-	TRBD1	CATSDSGRTGRTGELFF	TGTGCCACCAGTGATTCCGGCCGGACAGGGAGGACCGGGGAGCTGTTTTTT
TRBJ1-2	TRBV5-1	-	-	CASSGWANYGYTF	TGCGCCAGTTCTGGCTGGGCTAACTATGGCTACACCTTC